A single TCR beta chain is shown here with its context. Its antigen is as yet unknown. This entry comes from a study of cytomegalovirus exposure and HLA in healthy donors. General study points: TCR beta sequences reportedly predicted most subjects' HLA-A and HLA-B alleles accurately.

Germline CDR1 reads LNHDA; CDR2 reads SQIVND (reference sequence). Deletions cut 5 bases from V and 2 bases from J, with 15 bases between. This CDR3 comprises 16 residues. 60 Vbeta and 13 Jbeta primers were used in PCR. Sequencing used immunoSEQ multiplex PCR; TCRdb keeps in-frame clones, though not all of them. The table records more than 85,000 clones, roughly 80% of them present only once. The chain joins TRBV19 to TRBJ1-4, with D perhaps matching TRBD1 (5 bases). The source is a young man in good health and CMV-seropositive. Sequencing was done on a sample of PBMCs. In nucleotides, the CDR3 is TGTGCCAGTAGTCCCCATTCGACAGCTACTAATGAAAAACTGTTTTTT. This translates into CASSPHSTATNEKLFF. The full variable domain, with the rest looked up from reference TRBV19 and TRBJ1-4, is DGGITQSPKYLFRKEGQNVTLSCEQNLNHDAMYWYRQDPGQGLRLIYYSQIVNDFQKGDIAEGYSVSREKKESFPLTVTSAQKNPTAFYLCASSPHSTATNEKLFFGSGTQLSVL.